Listed below are T cell receptor beta chains from one sample, sequenced in a study of cytomegalovirus exposure and HLA in healthy donors. Sequencing was performed with immunoSEQ multiplex PCR; in TCRdb, only in-frame clones are kept and a portion is missing. The data show 200,000 to 250,000 clones, more than 60% seen once. Material: PBMCs. These receptors all come from a woman aged 60-70 years in good health and CMV-seropositive. The CDR3 runs from the conserved cysteine through the conserved F or W. The D gene is left open where the match is weak. Expanded clones are given a class, and other clones once, few, many or no size at all.

d_gene,abundance,j_gene,v_gene,CDR3nt,CDR3aa
TRBD2,-,TRBJ2-2,TRBV7-2,TGTGCCAGCAGCCTACTAGCGCCCGCGAACACCGGGGAGCTGTTTTTT,CASSLLAPANTGELFF
TRBD1,-,TRBJ2-4,TRBV7-9,TGTGCCAGCAGCCTAGGACAGGGGGAAACAGCCAAAAACATTCAGTACTTC,CASSLGQGETAKNIQYF
-,-,TRBJ2-5,TRBV6-5,TGTGCCAGCAGTTACTCGTCAAACCAGTACTTC,CASSYSSNQYF
TRBD2,few,TRBJ2-1,TRBV12-5,TGTGCTAGTGGTTTGGGACTAGCTCCCCGGAGTGAGCAGTTCTTC,CASGLGLAPRSEQFF
TRBD2,-,TRBJ2-7,TRBV7-6,TGTGCCAGCAGCTTACAAGGTAGCGGGGCTGGCTCCTACGAGCAGTACTTC,CASSLQGSGAGSYEQYF
-,-,TRBJ2-7,TRBV18,TGTGCCAGCTCACTACAACAGGGATACGAGCAGTACTTC,CASSLQQGYEQYF
-,-,TRBJ2-2,TRBV30,TGTGCCTGCCCGAGCCCCCCGAACACCGGGGAGCTGTTTTTT,CACPSPPNTGELFF
-,once,TRBJ2-5,TRBV6-5,TGTGCCAGCAGTTACTGGTCAGAAGAGACCCAGTACTTC,CASSYWSEETQYF
TRBD2,-,TRBJ2-3,TRBV5-1,TGCGCCAGCAGCTTATGGGGGGGAGGCAGCACAGATACGCAGTATTTT,CASSLWGGGSTDTQYF
TRBD2,-,TRBJ2-1,TRBV28,TGTGCCGCTTGGGAGGGGTACAATGAGCAGTTCTTC,CAAWEGYNEQFF
TRBD1,-,TRBJ1-1,TRBV4-1,TGCGCCAGCAGCCAGAGGAGACAGGGGTACACTGAAGCTTTCTTT,CASSQRRQGYTEAFF
TRBD1,-,TRBJ1-1,TRBV6-5,TGTGCCAGCAGCCAAACAGGGGGCGAGACTGAAGCTTTCTTT,CASSQTGGETEAFF
TRBD1,few,TRBJ1-2,TRBV6-5,TGTGCTTGGACAGGGGAAGAAGAGGGCTACACCTTC,CAWTGEEEGYTF
TRBD2,-,TRBJ2-1,TRBV19,TGTGCCAGTAGTCCCCGGGGGGGATATGTGTATGAGCAGTTCTTC,CASSPRGGYVYEQFF
TRBD2,-,TRBJ2-1,TRBV7-2,TGTGCCAGCAGCGCCACTAGCGGGAGGCCATACAATGAGCAGTTCTTC,CASSATSGRPYNEQFF
-,-,TRBJ1-1,TRBV10-1,TGCGCCAGCAGCCAGGGGCCCCTGAACACTGAAGCTTTCTTT,CASSQGPLNTEAFF
-,once,TRBJ1-2,TRBV6-1,TGTGCCAGCAGTGAAGGGGGCAGCCACTATGGCTACACCTTC,CASSEGGSHYGYTF